The 18 T cell receptor beta chains given below trace back to one sample, sequenced in a study of blood T cell repertoires in COVID-19. Profiling relied on immunoSEQ multiplex PCR, and the TCRdb table lists in-frame clones only, not all of them. The sample includes over 150,000 clones, approximately 87% of them seen just once. Sequencing was done on a sample of peripheral blood. The receptors derive from a woman aged 70-85 years with COVID-19, enrolled during active disease.

This clone was counted a few times. The rearrangement uses TRBV6-5 and TRBJ1-1; D is uncertain. The germline V and J ends were trimmed by 5 bases and 2 bases, with 3 bases remaining between them. Germline values: CDR1 MNHEY, CDR2 SVGAGI. The CDR3 consists of 11 residues. The DNA for the CDR3 is TGTGCCAGCAGTACTAACACTGAAGCTTTCTTT. Its protein product is CASSTNTEAFF.

This rearrangement joins TRBV11-2 to TRBJ2-1; 11 positions agree with TRBD2. Germline V lookup: CDR1 SGHAT, CDR2 FQNNGV. This CDR3 is 14 amino acids long. Losses at the gene ends were 3 bases for V and 7 bases for J; bases not matched to a gene: 2. The CDR3 loop reads CASSLSSGRNEQFF. In nucleotides, the CDR3 is TGTGCCAGCAGCTTGTCTAGCGGGAGGAATGAGCAGTTCTTC.

In this sample, this clone turned up a few times. The chain recombines TRBV27 with TRBJ1-1; D gene uncertain. The CDR3 extends over 15 amino acids. CDR1 and CDR2 (germline): MNHEY, SMNVEV (reference sequence). The V and J ends lost 6 bases and 6 bases respectively, with 20 bases between them. The CDR3 loop reads CASRPYRGMYSEAFF. In nucleotides, the CDR3 is TGTGCCAGCAGGCCCTACCGGGGAATGTATTCTGAAGCTTTCTTT.

This CDR3 reads CASSFSEGTVYYGQFF. The CDR3 DNA reads as TGTGCCAGCAGCTTTTCTGAAGGGACAGTCTATTATGGGCAGTTCTTC. The J gene is TRBJ2-1, the V gene TRBV7-2, with 7 bases identical to TRBD1. The CDR3 has 16 residues. CDR1 is SGHTA and CDR2 is FQGNSA in the germline V gene. The V gene end was trimmed by 3 bases and the J gene end by 12 bases; junction bases not matched to a gene: 17.

The sample holds one count of this clone. The chain has TRBV5-5 and TRBJ2-7; maybe TRBD1 (5 bases). This CDR3 comprises 16 residues. Trimming left V 4 bases short and J 4 bases short, with 21 bases between. The V gene's germline CDR1 is SGHKS and CDR2 YYEKEE (reference sequence). The CDR3 region has the DNA TGTGCCAGCAGCCTCCCGCCCGACAGTACCAAATACGAGCAGTACTTC. Translating gives CASSLPPDSTKYEQYF.

The chain carries TRBV19 and TRBJ2-5; D is undetermined. The CDR3 is 14 amino acids. Trimming took off 5 bases at V and 0 bases at J, with 10 bases between the two ends. Germline lookup yields CDR1 LNHDA and CDR2 SQIVND (reference sequence). The CDR3 reads CASSLSQYQETQYF. The CDR3 DNA reads as TGTGCCAGTAGTTTGTCACAGTACCAAGAGACCCAGTACTTC.

The V call is TRBV10-3, the J call TRBJ2-7, with 9 positions matching TRBD2. Trimming at V came to 2 bases and at J to 4 bases, leaving 6 bases not matched to a gene. This CDR3 region has 15 residues. CDR1 ENHRY and CDR2 SYGVKD come from the germline V gene. The CDR3 region has the DNA TGTGCCATCAGTGAGGCGTCTAGCGGGACGTACGAGCAGTACTTC. Amino acids: CAISEASSGTYEQYF.

CDR3 bases: TGCGCCAGCAGCTTGGTGAAAACAAGCGCCTATGGCTACACCTTC. Translation: CASSLVKTSAYGYTF. This chain joins TRBV5-1 and TRBJ1-2; unclear D gene. V was clipped by 0 bases and J by 4 bases, with 13 bases between them. Germline V gene data show CDR1 as SGHRS and CDR2 as YFSETQ. The CDR3 contains 15 residues.

The chain couples TRBV10-3 to TRBJ1-5; TRBD1 aligns across 8 bases. V lost 0 bases, J lost 4 bases, and 5 bases stayed unmatched. The CDR3 contains 16 residues. Per germline, CDR1 ENHRY and CDR2 SYGVKD. Here the CDR3 reads CAISESAGQGNQPQHF. The CDR3 region has the DNA TGTGCCATCAGTGAGTCGGCTGGACAGGGTAATCAGCCCCAGCATTTT.

This clone was counted a few times. The chain combines TRBV3-1 (or the pseudogene TRBV3-2) with TRBJ1-1; D possibly corresponds to TRBD1 (6 bases). The V end lost 8 bases, the J end lost 1 base, and 8 bases lay between the germline ends. Germline CDR1 and CDR2: LGHDT and YNNKEL (reference sequence). The CDR3 consists of 12 residues. DNA of the CDR3: TGTGCCAGCCGGACAGAGAACACTGAAGCTTTCTTT. Translation: CASRTENTEAFF.

The V and J genes are TRBV28 and TRBJ1-4, with D unresolved. The germline V gene has CDR1 MDHEN and CDR2 SYDVKM. The CDR3 runs to 14 residues. The V gene lost 6 bases and the J gene lost 4 bases, with 12 bases spanning the gap. CDR3 protein: CASSIPPGNEKLFF. DNA for the CDR3: TGTGCCAGCAGCATCCCCCCGGGTAATGAAAAACTGTTTTTT.

The chain carries TRBV5-6 and TRBJ1-2, with 12 nucleotides matching TRBD1. The CDR3 covers 14 residues. V dropped 4 bases and J dropped 7; count of bases not matched to a gene: 5. Germline V gene lookup returns CDR1 SGHDT and CDR2 YYEEEE. CDR3 DNA: TGTGCCAGCAGCCAGGGACAGGGGGCAGTTGGCTACACCTTC. It specifies CASSQGQGAVGYTF.

This sequence joins TRBV19 and TRBJ2-7; possible D gene TRBD1, 6 bases. Germline assignment: CDR1 LNHDA and CDR2 SQIVND (reference sequence). This CDR3 comprises 14 residues. V gave up 3 bases and J gave up 2 bases, with 11 bases separating them. In DNA form, the CDR3 reads TGTGCCAGTAGTATTATGGACAGAGCCTACGAGCAGTACTTC. Encoded protein: CASSIMDRAYEQYF.

This chain uses TRBV7-2 with TRBJ1-3; TRBD1 is a possible D gene (6 bases). Germline loops: CDR1 SGHTA, CDR2 FQGNSA. The CDR3 totals 17 residues. V was shortened by 5 bases and J by 3 bases, with 20 bases between the two germline ends. CDR3 coding DNA: TGTGCCAGCAGCCCAGGGGCGGGTCACCCTTTTGGAAACACCATATATTTT. It encodes CASSPGAGHPFGNTIYF.

The chain's CDR3 is CASSSQSDTQYF. The CDR3 region has the DNA TGTGCCAGCAGTTCCCAATCAGATACGCAGTATTTT. This chain connects TRBV12-3 or TRBV12-4 to TRBJ2-3; D remains unclear. The V end was cut by 4 bases, the J end by 4 bases, with 6 bases between. The CDR3 has 12 amino acids.

The genes are TRBV24-1 and TRBJ1-5; D uncertain. Germline V gene sequence: CDR1 KGHDR, CDR2 SFDVKD. The CDR3 extends over 14 amino acids. Between the trimmed V and J ends, which lost 4 bases and 6 bases, there was a span of 12 bases. CDR3 amino acids: CATSDLPLIQPQHF. The DNA for the CDR3 is TGTGCCACCAGTGACCTTCCCTTAATTCAGCCCCAGCATTTT.

V is TRBV30 and J is TRBJ1-5; the D gene is possibly TRBD1 (6 bases). The germline CDR1 and CDR2 sequences are GTSNPN and SVGIG (reference sequence). Trimming cost V 1 base and J 2 bases, with 9 bases left between them. The CDR3 is 14 amino acids. This chain's CDR3 is CAWSEGGGNQPQHF. For the CDR3, the DNA is TGTGCCTGGAGTGAGGGGGGGGGCAATCAGCCCCAGCATTTT.

V is TRBV18 and J is TRBJ1-5; D remains ambiguous. The CDR3 is made up of 17 amino acids. The V end was cut by 0 bases, the J end by 6 bases, with 18 bases between. Looked up from germline, CDR1 is KGHSH and CDR2 is LQKENI. CDR3 protein: CASSPPGTREYGQPQHF. CDR3 DNA sequence: TGTGCCAGCTCACCACCAGGTACCCGGGAGTACGGTCAGCCCCAGCATTTT.